This record looks at one T cell receptor (beta chain) sequence and its context. Profiled with immunoSEQ multiplex PCR; TCRdb holds only in-frame clones, not every one. The data show about 220,000 clones, about 93% seen once. This specimen comes from a study of T cell responses to AZD1222 COVID-19 vaccine. Trimming took 4 bases from V and 4 from J, leaving 11 bases between them. Per germline, CDR1 SGHRS and CDR2 YFSETQ. The CDR3 is 13 residues long. The clonotype originates from an adult in good health. The chain links TRBV5-1 to TRBJ1-2; D remains unclear. The sequencing used peripheral blood, collected on day 0 of MenACWY control vaccination. Written as DNA, the CDR3 is TGCGCCAGCAGCCCCCTGGGAGGCTATGGCTACACCTTC. It codes for CASSPLGGYGYTF. Together with reference TRBV5-1 and TRBJ1-2, the CDR3 gives the full variable domain: KAGVTQTPRYLIKTRGQQVTLSCSPISGHRSVSWYQQTPGQGLQFLFEYFSETQRNKGNFPGRFSGRQFSNSRSEMNVSTLELGDSALYLCASSPLGGYGYTFGSGTRLTVV.